What follows are 20 T cell receptor beta chains derived from one specimen sequenced in a study of graft-versus-host responses after intestinal transplantation. Data came from immunoSEQ multiplex PCR; TCRdb stores just in-frame clones and leaves some out. This sample has some 130,000 clones, with around 96% found just once. No cognate antigen is known for these TCRs. The starting material was unstimulated CD8+ T cells sorted from spleen or lymph node cells, obtained before intestinal transplant. The receptor source for this set is a human donor who received an intestinal transplant.

V gene TRBV27 combines with J gene TRBJ2-1, with D unclear. Germline V lookup: CDR1 MNHEY, CDR2 SMNVEV (reference sequence). This CDR3 region has 16 residues. Trimming cost V 1 base and J 4 bases, with 14 bases left between them. CDR3 sequence: CASSLYEPKPYNEQFF. Written as DNA, the CDR3 is TGTGCCAGCAGTTTATACGAACCTAAGCCTTACAATGAGCAGTTCTTC.

DNA of the CDR3: TGTGCCAGCAGCCAAGATTTGTGGGACGGCACAGATACGCAGTATTTT. Protein: CASSQDLWDGTDTQYF. The chain links TRBV4-2 to TRBJ2-3; D tentatively fits TRBD1 or TRBD2 (5 bases each). The V end lost 0 bases, the J end lost 1 base, and 11 bases lay between the germline ends. CDR1 is LGHNA and CDR2 is YNFKEQ in the germline V gene. This CDR3 is built from 16 residues.

The chain couples TRBV28 to TRBJ2-5, with 12 bases fitting TRBD2. The CDR3 has 17 residues. Germline V gene lookup returns CDR1 MDHEN and CDR2 SYDVKM. With 3 bases clipped from V and 1 base from J, the junction kept 6 bases outside the gene matches. The CDR3 nucleotides are TGTGCCAGCAGTTTTAGCCCGACTAGCGGGAGCCAAGAGACCCAGTACTTC. Translation gives CASSFSPTSGSQETQYF. Using reference TRBV28 and TRBJ2-5 for the parts outside the CDR3, the full variable domain is DVKVTQSSRYLVKRTGEKVFLECVQDMDHENMFWYRQDPGLGLRLIYFSYDVKMKEKGDIPEGYSVSREKKERFSLILESASTNQTSMYLCASSFSPTSGSQETQYFGPGTRLLVL.

The rearrangement uses TRBV27 and TRBJ2-1, with 12 bases aligning to TRBD1. CDR1 and CDR2 (germline): MNHEY, SMNVEV (reference sequence). After removal of 8 bases from V and 7 bases from J, the junction contained 6 bases not matched to a gene. The CDR3 consists of 14 residues. The CDR3 loop reads CASGPGQGANEQFF. DNA of the CDR3: TGTGCCAGCGGACCGGGACAGGGGGCTAATGAGCAGTTCTTC.

The chain couples TRBV6-1 to TRBJ2-7; D assignment may be TRBD1 or TRBD2 (5 bases each). The V gene lost 4 bases and the J gene lost 7 bases, with 20 bases spanning the gap. The CDR3 sequence is 15 residues long. CDR1 is MNHNS, CDR2 SASEGT, per germline. This chain's CDR3 is CASSGPWDGRREQYF. In DNA form, the CDR3 reads TGTGCCAGCAGTGGACCTTGGGACGGAAGGAGGGAGCAGTACTTC.

The rearrangement links TRBV5-1 to TRBJ2-7, with unresolved D. Per germline, CDR1 SGHRS and CDR2 YFSETQ. V lost 1 base and J 2 bases, leaving 13 bases between the germline ends. The CDR3 is made up of 15 amino acids. CDR3 nucleotide sequence: TGCGCCAGCAGCTTGCGCGGAACGGGTACCTACGAGCAGTACTTC. Protein product: CASSLRGTGTYEQYF. Filled out from reference TRBV5-1 and TRBJ2-7, the complete variable domain reads KAGVTQTPRYLIKTRGQQVTLSCSPISGHRSVSWYQQTPGQGLQFLFEYFSETQRNKGNFPGRFSGRQFSNSRSEMNVSTLELGDSALYLCASSLRGTGTYEQYFGPGTRLTVT.

The chain recombines TRBV2 with TRBJ2-3; possible D gene TRBD2, 6 bases. Trimming took 11 bases from V and 0 from J, leaving 12 bases between them. The CDR3 consists of 13 residues. Germline V gene lookup returns CDR1 SNHLY and CDR2 FYNNEI. The CDR3 region has the DNA TGTGCCCGGCGAGGGACTAGCACAGATACGCAGTATTTT. As protein: CARRGTSTDTQYF.

V and J are TRBV27 and TRBJ2-2; D may be TRBD2 (5 bases). This CDR3 spans 13 amino acids. Germline V CDR1 and CDR2: MNHEY, SMNVEV (reference sequence). V was pared by 6 bases and J by 3 bases, with 8 bases between. The chain's CDR3 is CASRRLYTGELFF. The CDR3, as DNA: TGTGCCAGCAGGAGACTATACACCGGGGAGCTGTTTTTT.

Of note for this clone: One end of the junction is discordant with germline, which a read error may explain. The chain carries TRBV28 and TRBJ2-3; possible D gene TRBD2, 7 bases. There are 12 residues in the CDR3. Germline V gene sequence: CDR1 MDHEN, CDR2 SYDVKM. The CDR3 sequence: CASSLGGGLIDF. The CDR3 DNA reads TGTGCCAGCAGTTTGGGAGGGGGACTTATTGATTTT.

The chain employs TRBV20-1 and TRBJ2-1, with D possibly TRBD2 on 5 matching bases. The CDR3 is 11 amino acids. V was pared by 5 bases and J by 10 bases, with 12 bases between. Germline V gene data show CDR1 as DFQATT and CDR2 as SNEGSKA (reference sequence). The CDR3 coding sequence is TGCAGTGCTCCTCAGGACTGGGAGCAGTTCTTC. It encodes CSAPQDWEQFF.

This CDR3 reads CASTWTGGQTEAFF. Here the CDR3 DNA reads TGTGCCAGCACCTGGACGGGGGGCCAGACTGAAGCTTTCTTT. This chain connects TRBV6-6 to TRBJ1-1, with a weak D call TRBD1 (6 bases). Germline assignment: CDR1 MNHNY and CDR2 SVGAGI (reference sequence). The CDR3 is 14 amino acids. V was clipped by 7 bases and J by 5 bases, with 17 bases between them.

V gene TRBV11-2 combines with J gene TRBJ2-7; the match to TRBD1 covers 9 bases. Trimming took 4 bases from V and 2 from J; bases not matched to a gene: 9. This CDR3 has 16 amino acids. Germline V lookup: CDR1 SGHAT, CDR2 FQNNGV. Written as DNA, the CDR3 is TGTGCCAGCAGCTCACCGGGACAGGGAAACCCCTACGAGCAGTACTTC. Translating it yields CASSSPGQGNPYEQYF. The whole variable domain, remainder taken from reference TRBV11-2 and TRBJ2-7, is EAGVAQSPRYKIIEKRQSVAFWCNPISGHATLYWYQQILGQGPKLLIQFQNNGVVDDSQLPKDRFSAERLKGVDSTLKIQPAKLEDSAVYLCASSSPGQGNPYEQYFGPGTRLTVT.

This clone was seen only once. The sample carries other DNA sequences with the same CDR3. The V and J genes are TRBV9 and TRBJ2-1; the match to TRBD2 covers 7 bases. The CDR3 contains 16 residues. V lost 0 bases to trimming and J lost 0 bases; unmatched junction nucleotides: 3. Germline CDR1 and CDR2: SGDLS and YYNGEE. Here the CDR3 DNA reads TGTGCCAGCAGCGTAGGGGGCGGGAGCTCCTACAATGAGCAGTTCTTC. It yields the protein CASSVGGGSSYNEQFF. Looking up the rest from reference TRBV9 and TRBJ2-1 gives the full variable domain: DSGVTQTPKHLITATGQRVTLRCSPRSGDLSVYWYQQSLDQGLQFLIQYYNGEERAKGNILERFSAQQFPDLHSELNLSSLELGDSALYFCASSVGGGSSYNEQFFGPGTRLTVL.

This clone was detected only once. V gene TRBV6-1 combines with J gene TRBJ2-7, with D possibly matching TRBD2 (5 bases). The CDR3 is 14 amino acids. Germline CDR1 and CDR2: MNHNS and SASEGT. Trimming pared 3 bases from V and 7 bases from J, leaving 16 bases between. DNA for the CDR3: TGTGCCAGCAGTGACCCTACAGAGGGTATAGAGCAGTACTTC. This codes for CASSDPTEGIEQYF.

The rearrangement uses TRBV6-5 and TRBJ2-2; D unresolved. The germline gives CDR1 MNHEY, CDR2 SVGAGI. The CDR3 is made up of 13 amino acids. V lost 6 bases and J 6 bases, leaving 11 bases between the germline ends. In DNA, the CDR3 is TGTGCCAGCAGCCCAAAAATCGCCGGGGAGCTGTTTTTT. Residues: CASSPKIAGELFF.

This clone was seen just once. The gene calls are TRBV11-2 and TRBJ2-5; the match to TRBD2 covers 11 bases. The closer fit of TRBJ2-7 to the DNA end suggests the J call may be wrong. The CDR3 loop spans 15 amino acids. Germline assignment: CDR1 SGHAT and CDR2 FQNNGV. The CDR3 loop is CASSFGTSGHYEQYF. The CDR3 DNA follows: TGTGCCAGCAGCTTCGGGACTAGCGGACACTACGAGCAGTACTTC.

The V and J genes are TRBV28 and TRBJ2-2; TRBD1 matches 7 bases. The CDR3 totals 15 residues. Germline trimming cut 5 bases from V and 3 bases from J; bases unmatched to any gene: 6. From germline, CDR1 is MDHEN and CDR2 SYDVKM. CDR3 sequence (DNA): TGTGCCAGCAGTGATGACAGGGTTGACACCGGGGAGCTGTTTTTT. Translating gives CASSDDRVDTGELFF.

The chain links TRBV5-1 to TRBJ1-1, with TRBD1 as a possible D gene (5 bases). The CDR3 runs 13 residues. Germline V gene lookup returns CDR1 SGHRS and CDR2 YFSETQ. V was cut by 3 bases and J by 1 base, with 7 bases left in between. CDR3 bases: TGCGCCAGCAGCTCGCAGGGGAACACTGAAGCTTTCTTT. This sequence encodes CASSSQGNTEAFF.

The CDR3 DNA is TGTGCCAGCAGTTTAGCCGAGAGCTCCTACGAGCAGTACTTC. It specifies CASSLAESSYEQYF. The rearrangement uses TRBV27 and TRBJ2-7, with no clear D. Per the germline V gene, CDR1 is MNHEY and CDR2 is SMNVEV (reference sequence). This CDR3 region has 14 residues. V was shortened by 2 bases and J by 0 bases, with 8 bases between the two germline ends.

This clone turned up a few times. The CDR3 DNA is TGTGCCAGCAGCCCAAAGGACTGGCCAAGAGAAAAACTGTTTTTT. Its protein product is CASSPKDWPREKLFF. This sequence joins TRBV7-4 and TRBJ1-4; D is uncertain. CDR3 size: 15 residues. Trimming took 5 bases from V and 8 from J, leaving 18 bases between them. The germline V gene encodes CDR1 SGHVT and CDR2 SQSDAQ.